Below, one TCR beta chain is given with its context. The antigen remains undetermined. The germline CDR1 and CDR2 sequences are SGHTA and FQGTGA. The CDR3 loop spans 15 amino acids. Trimming at V came to 1 base and at J to 3 bases, leaving 3 bases not matched to a gene. These data belong to a study of cytomegalovirus exposure and HLA in healthy donors. The PCR made use of 60 Vbeta and 13 Jbeta primers. Repertoires were generated with immunoSEQ multiplex PCR, while TCRdb's copy carries only in-frame clones and drops some. Of 150,000 to 200,000 clones listed, 55% to 75% are singletons. Regarding the study as a whole: For TCR beta chains, V- and J-gene trimming was later linked to a missense DCLRE1C variant. Accurate prediction of HLA-A and HLA-B alleles (for most subjects) was reportedly achieved from TCR beta sequences. Judged likely to be a sequencing artifact was a cluster of highly shared sequence variants.

Sequenced sample: PBMCs. The clonotype comes from a human donor in good health. This sequence joins TRBV7-3 and TRBJ2-5; the match to TRBD2 covers 9 bases. The CDR3 bases are TGTGCCAGCAGCTTAATGGCGGGGGGGGAAGAGACCCAGTACTTC. Its protein product is CASSLMAGGEETQYF.